This T cell receptor (beta chain) stems from a study of cytomegalovirus exposure and HLA in healthy donors. Whole-study findings and limits: Evidence from a later analysis indicated that most CMV-associated TCR beta chains looked HLA-restricted. Earlier analysis yielded a pattern in which most TCR beta V segments were productive about 90% or about 30% of the time. Most subjects' HLA-A and HLA-B alleles were reportedly predicted from TCR beta sequences.

CDR1 is LNHDA, CDR2 SQIVND, per germline (reference sequence). The V gene lost 1 base and the J gene lost 6 bases, with 10 bases spanning the gap. The CDR3 is 14 residues long. A word on this clone: Its antigen is unknown.

Vbeta (60) and Jbeta (13) primers were used in the PCR. Generated by immunoSEQ multiplex PCR, the TCRdb table keeps only in-frame clones and is missing some. The sample yields around 150,000 clones, approximately 70% seen once. This chain connects TRBV19 to TRBJ1-5; D not resolved. The TCR sequence derives from a man aged 35-49 years in good health and CMV-seropositive. Material for sequencing was PBMCs. The CDR3 is CASSIAAVGQPQHF. CDR3 in DNA: TGTGCCAGTAGTATAGCCGCCGTCGGTCAGCCCCAGCATTTT.